The following is a T cell receptor beta chain sequence with its context. Antigen: not known. These data come from a study of T-cell memory formation after mild COVID-19. Study background: Clusters were largely donor specific.

Study-wide results and limits: CD4+ contracting clones were found mainly in CM and EM, and CD8+ ones in EMRA.

Losses at the gene ends were 2 bases for V and 5 bases for J; bases not matched to a gene: 7. This CDR3 is 16 amino acids long. MiXCR, applied by TCRdb to the 5' RACE reads, yields one record per CDR3 protein. Of fewer than 350,000 distinct CDR3 sequences in the sample, 7.5% to 9.5% were seen once. The chain couples TRBV12-3 or TRBV12-4 to TRBJ1-4, with 8 positions matching TRBD1. The TCR comes from a man between 18 and 35 years old who had mild COVID-19 (a few samples of this study predate the infection). Cell type and time point are not known. The sample comprised PBMCs or a T cell subset sorted from them (not recorded which). The CDR3 region is CASSLSRDRKNEKLFF. The CDR3 bases are TGTGCCAGCAGTTTATCCCGGGACAGGAAGAATGAAAAACTGTTTTTT.